Listed below are T cell receptor beta chains from one sample, sequenced in a study of identical twins. Via MiXCR, TCRdb re-called the 5' RACE reads, giving one row per CDR3 protein. The repertoire holds roughly 490,000 distinct CDR3 sequences, around 15% seen once, with approximately 1% in the top ten. These sequences were also reported in another study, on yellow fever vaccine responses in identical twins.

Sequenced input: CD4+ T cells sorted from blood. The source of these receptors is a young woman in good health. Each CDR3 is given with its conserved first and last residue. The D gene is left open where the match is weak. Expanded clones are given a class, and other clones once, few, many or no size at all.

CSASREGGNQPQHF | TGCAGTGCTAGCAGGGAAGGGGGCAATCAGCCCCAGCATTTT | TRBV20-1 | NA | TRBJ1-5 | few
CSARRTGMAYEQYF | TGCAGTGCCAGGAGGACAGGGATGGCCTACGAGCAGTACTTC | TRBV20-1 | TRBD1 | TRBJ2-7 | few
CASSVAGIDSNQPQHF | TGTGCCAGCAGTGTGGCAGGAATCGATAGCAATCAGCCCCAGCATTTT | TRBV12-3/TRBV12-4 | NA | TRBJ1-5 | few
CASSFQLRSGSYNEQFF | TGTGCCAGCAGCTTTCAACTGCGTAGCGGCTCCTACAATGAGCAGTTCTTC | TRBV11-2 | NA | TRBJ2-1 | NA
CASRSGTVLLGDNEQFF | TGTGCCAGCAGGAGTGGAACGGTCTTACTCGGGGACAATGAGCAGTTCTTC | TRBV5-5 | NA | TRBJ2-1 | many
CASSPQGLVYYEQYF | TGTGCCAGCAGTCCCCAGGGACTAGTATACTACGAGCAGTACTTC | TRBV28 | TRBD2 | TRBJ2-7 | NA
CASSHGQGNIYEQYF | TGTGCCAGCAGCCACGGACAGGGTAATATCTACGAGCAGTACTTC | TRBV3-1 | TRBD1 | TRBJ2-7 | many
CASSPRAGTNTGELFF | TGCGCCAGCAGCCCTAGGGCAGGGACGAACACCGGGGAGCTGTTTTTT | TRBV4-3 | NA | TRBJ2-2 | few
CASSQNRHDTQYF | TGTGCCAGCTCCCAAAATAGGCACGATACGCAGTATTTT | TRBV18 | NA | TRBJ2-3 | few
CASSLAGGTSAETQYF | TGTGCCAGCAGCTTAGCCGGGGGAACTTCTGCAGAGACCCAGTACTTC | TRBV11-2 | NA | TRBJ2-5 | few
CASSQVKGGILTAGANVLTF | TGTGCCAGCAGCCAAGTGAAGGGGGGAATCCTCACGGCTGGGGCCAACGTCCTGACTTTC | TRBV4-2 | NA | TRBJ2-6 | NA
CASSLGQFGELFF | TGTGCCAGCAGTCTCGGGCAGTTCGGGGAGCTGTTTTTT | TRBV12-3/TRBV12-4 | NA | TRBJ2-2 | few
CASSPVMPGGFEQYF | TGTGCCAGCAGCCCGGTGATGCCAGGGGGCTTCGAGCAGTACTTC | TRBV7-9 | TRBD1 | TRBJ2-7 | once
CAISPLAGDNNEQFF | TGTGCCATCAGTCCCCTAGCGGGGGACAACAATGAGCAGTTCTTC | TRBV10-3 | TRBD2 | TRBJ2-1 | few
CSASLAGAPDTQYF | TGCAGTGCTAGCCTAGCGGGAGCTCCAGATACGCAGTATTTT | TRBV20-1 | TRBD2 | TRBJ2-3 | many
CASSFGGKPQHF | TGTGCCAGCAGTTTCGGGGGAAAGCCCCAGCATTTT | TRBV28 | NA | TRBJ1-5 | NA
CASRTGSYNEQFF | TGTGCCAGCAGAACAGGTTCCTACAATGAGCAGTTCTTC | TRBV6-6 | NA | TRBJ2-1 | many
CATSRDSGEYGYTF | TGTGCCACCAGCAGAGATTCGGGGGAGTATGGCTACACCTTC | TRBV15 | NA | TRBJ1-2 | NA
CASGDYRATGELFF | TGTGCCAGCGGAGATTACAGGGCGACCGGGGAGCTGTTTTTT | TRBV6-1 | NA | TRBJ2-2 | NA
CASIRWGRGPDTQYF | TGTGCCAGCATTAGGTGGGGCCGCGGGCCAGATACGCAGTATTTT | TRBV6-5 | NA | TRBJ2-3 | NA
CASSEEYLYGYTF | TGTGCCAGCAGTGAGGAGTATCTCTATGGCTACACCTTC | TRBV6-2/TRBV6-3 | NA | TRBJ1-2 | NA
CATSTRTARQQFF | TGTGCCACCAGCACCAGGACAGCCCGTCAGCAGTTCTTC | TRBV15 | NA | TRBJ2-1 | few
CASTRGTSGRADNEQFF | TGCGCCAGCACCCGGGGGACTAGCGGGAGGGCGGACAATGAGCAGTTCTTC | TRBV5-1 | TRBD2 | TRBJ2-1 | few
CASSLTSDSYNEQFF | TGTGCCAGCAGCCTAACTAGCGACTCCTACAATGAGCAGTTCTTC | TRBV5-4 | TRBD2 | TRBJ2-1 | many
CSVLATAYTEAFF | TGCAGCGTCCTCGCCACAGCGTACACTGAAGCTTTCTTT | TRBV29-1 | NA | TRBJ1-1 | NA
CSAREVGMAYEQYF | TGCAGTGCTCGGGAAGTGGGGATGGCCTACGAGCAGTACTTC | TRBV20-1 | NA | TRBJ2-7 | many
CSAKRSYEQYF | TGCAGTGCTAAGAGGAGCTACGAGCAGTACTTC | TRBV20-1 | NA | TRBJ2-7 | NA
CAISVGQGAYEQYF | TGTGCCATCAGTGTTGGGCAGGGTGCCTACGAGCAGTACTTC | TRBV10-3 | NA | TRBJ2-7 | NA
CASSYSSLQETQYF | TGTGCCAGCAGTTACTCGTCATTACAAGAGACCCAGTACTTC | TRBV6-5 | NA | TRBJ2-5 | NA
CASSYGGQSNQPQHF | TGCGCCAGCAGCTATGGCGGGCAGAGCAATCAGCCCCAGCATTTT | TRBV5-1 | NA | TRBJ1-5 | NA
CSVEGTSGGGPYNEQFF | TGCAGCGTTGAAGGGACTAGCGGGGGGGGCCCCTACAATGAGCAGTTCTTC | TRBV29-1 | TRBD2 | TRBJ2-1 | NA
CAISESRLAGYEQYF | TGTGCCATCAGTGAGTCTCGGCTAGCGGGCTACGAGCAGTACTTC | TRBV10-3 | TRBD2 | TRBJ2-7 | few
CASSRKTGGEETQYF | TGTGCCAGCAGCCGAAAGACCGGGGGGGAAGAGACCCAGTACTTC | TRBV7-2 | TRBD2 | TRBJ2-5 | few
CASSFGSSGPYNEQFF | TGCGCCAGCAGCTTTGGGTCGAGCGGGCCATACAATGAGCAGTTCTTC | TRBV5-1 | NA | TRBJ2-1 | few
CASSFLAGVPDTQYF | TGCGCCAGCAGCTTCCTAGCGGGGGTGCCAGATACGCAGTATTTT | TRBV5-1 | TRBD2 | TRBJ2-3 | NA
CASSRQGVKTQYF | TGTGCCAGCAGTCGACAGGGGGTAAAGACCCAGTACTTC | TRBV28 | TRBD1 | TRBJ2-5 | many
CSASRDPIKTQYF | TGCAGTGCTAGCCGGGACCCCATAAAGACCCAGTACTTC | TRBV20-1 | NA | TRBJ2-5 | NA
CASSLDFQLNEQFF | TGTGCCAGCAGCTTAGATTTTCAACTTAATGAGCAGTTCTTC | TRBV11-2 | NA | TRBJ2-1 | NA
CASILGYTDTQYF | TGTGCCAGCATACTAGGATACACAGATACGCAGTATTTT | TRBV2 | NA | TRBJ2-3 | NA
CATSRDRGGAGELFF | TGTGCCACCAGCAGAGACAGGGGGGGGGCCGGGGAGCTGTTTTTT | TRBV15 | NA | TRBJ2-2 | many